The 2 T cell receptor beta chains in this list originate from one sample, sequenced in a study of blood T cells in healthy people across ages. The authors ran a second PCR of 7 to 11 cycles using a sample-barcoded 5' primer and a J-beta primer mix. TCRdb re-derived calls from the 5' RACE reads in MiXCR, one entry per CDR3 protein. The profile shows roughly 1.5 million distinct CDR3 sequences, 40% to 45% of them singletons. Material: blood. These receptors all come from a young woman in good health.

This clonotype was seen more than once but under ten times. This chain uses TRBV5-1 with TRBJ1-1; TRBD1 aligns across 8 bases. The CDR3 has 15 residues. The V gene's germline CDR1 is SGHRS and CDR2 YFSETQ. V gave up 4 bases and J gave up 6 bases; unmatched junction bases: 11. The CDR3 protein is CASSPGTGRVSEAFF. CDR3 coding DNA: TGCGCCAGCAGCCCCGGGACAGGAAGGGTGTCTGAAGCTTTCTTT.

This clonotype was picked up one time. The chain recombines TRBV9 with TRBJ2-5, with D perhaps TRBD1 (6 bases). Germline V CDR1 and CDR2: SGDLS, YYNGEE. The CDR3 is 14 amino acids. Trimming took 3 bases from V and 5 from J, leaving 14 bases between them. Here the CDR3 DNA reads TGTGCCAGCAGCGCCCTACAGGGTTGGGAGACCCAGTACTTC. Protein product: CASSALQGWETQYF. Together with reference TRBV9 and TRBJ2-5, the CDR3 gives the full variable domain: DSGVTQTPKHLITATGQRVTLRCSPRSGDLSVYWYQQSLDQGLQFLIQYYNGEERAKGNILERFSAQQFPDLHSELNLSSLELGDSALYFCASSALQGWETQYFGPGTRLLVL.